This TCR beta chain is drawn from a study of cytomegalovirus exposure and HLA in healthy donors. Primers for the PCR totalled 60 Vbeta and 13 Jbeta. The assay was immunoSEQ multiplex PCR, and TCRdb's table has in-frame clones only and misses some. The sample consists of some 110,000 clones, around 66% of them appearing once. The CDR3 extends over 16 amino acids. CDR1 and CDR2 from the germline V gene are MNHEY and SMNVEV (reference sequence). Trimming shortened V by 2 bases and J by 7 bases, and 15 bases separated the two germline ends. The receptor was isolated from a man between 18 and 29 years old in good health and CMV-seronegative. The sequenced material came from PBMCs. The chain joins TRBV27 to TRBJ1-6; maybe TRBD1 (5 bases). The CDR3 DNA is TGTGCCAGCAGTTTAGCGCGGGGGACCCCCAATTCACCCCTCCACTTT. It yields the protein CASSLARGTPNSPLHF.